This entry describes one T cell receptor (beta chain). Antigen unknown. Healthy HIV-negative adults without recent acute infections or vaccinations served as donors. The data originate from a study of shared clonotypes between healthy human individuals. Study overall: Donor ages ranged 18 to 49 years: a couple of women, a few men.

The germline CDR1 and CDR2 sequences are SNHLY and FYNNEI. With V trimmed by 8 bases and J by 3 bases, 4 bases remained unmatched. This CDR3 contains 14 residues. The repertoire was sequenced with immunoSEQ multiplex PCR; TCRdb's copy has only in-frame clones and lacks some. The sample yields about 490,000 clones, 76% seen once. Findings and caveats of the study: Clonotype sharing among donors was expected to depend on sequencing depth.

The rearrangement uses TRBV2 and TRBJ2-3, with 11 bases aligning to TRBD2. The sequence was obtained from a woman aged 40-49 years in good health. Some clones in this sample may be carry-over from other donors' samples. The sequenced sample consisted of PBMCs. CDR3 bases: TGTGCCAGCGGCCGACTAGCGGGGACAGATACGCAGTATTTT. It specifies CASGRLAGTDTQYF.